One sample yielded the 11 T cell receptor beta chains listed below, sequenced in a study of cytomegalovirus exposure and HLA in healthy donors. This PCR relied on a set of 60 Vbeta primers and 13 Jbeta primers. Only in-frame clones appear in the TCRdb table, and some are missing; sequencing was by immunoSEQ multiplex PCR. The sample records about 150,000 clones, roughly 87% being singletons. The material sequenced was PBMCs. The receptors were gathered from a woman in her 40s in good health and CMV-seronegative.

The chain combines TRBV5-1 with TRBJ2-5; 8 positions match TRBD2. CDR3 length equals 14 residues. Germline CDR1 SGHRS, CDR2 YFSETQ. V was clipped by 0 bases and J by 5 bases; unmatched bases: 3. The CDR3 DNA reads as TGCGCCAGCAGCTTGGTGACTAGCGCCGAGACCCAGTACTTC. Amino acid sequence: CASSLVTSAETQYF.

The chain couples TRBV11-3 to TRBJ2-1; 9 bases align to TRBD2. Germline CDR1 and CDR2: SGHNT and YENEEA. CDR3 length equals 16 residues. Trimming took 5 bases from V and 7 from J; bases not matched to a gene: 12. CDR3 sequence: CASSASGTSNSNEQFF. The CDR3 DNA is TGTGCCAGCAGCGCCTCCGGGACTAGCAACTCGAATGAGCAGTTCTTC. The variable domain in full, completed from reference TRBV11-3 and TRBJ2-1, reads EAGVVQSPRYKIIEKKQPVAFWCNPISGHNTLYWYLQNLGQGPELLIRYENEEAVDDSQLPKDRFSAERLKGVDSTLKIQPAELGDSAVYLCASSASGTSNSNEQFFGPGTRLTVL.

This chain connects TRBV6-5 to TRBJ2-7; 9 bases are shared with TRBD1. The ends lost 5 bases at V and 3 bases at J; junction bases unmatched: 2. There are 13 residues in the CDR3. Germline V gives CDR1 MNHEY, CDR2 SVGAGI. The CDR3 spells CASSRTGDYEQYF. DNA of the CDR3: TGTGCCAGCAGTAGGACAGGGGACTACGAGCAGTACTTC.

The chain combines TRBV30 with TRBJ1-5; 7 bases map to TRBD1. The germline V gene has CDR1 GTSNPN and CDR2 SVGIG (reference sequence). The length of the CDR3 is 14 residues. J gave up 6 bases and V 2 bases, and 7 bases lay outside the gene matches. The DNA of the CDR3 is TGTGCCTGGAGTAACAACAGGGGAGGTCAGCCCCAGCATTTT. Its translation is CAWSNNRGGQPQHF.

This clone showed up just a few times. This chain links TRBV28 with TRBJ1-1, with 10 bases matching TRBD1. The germline gives CDR1 MDHEN, CDR2 SYDVKM. This CDR3 is 15 amino acids long. V shed 5 bases, J shed 1 base, and the junction held 4 bases outside the gene matches. CDR3 sequence: CASSPGDRGNTEAFF. Written as DNA, the CDR3 is TGTGCCAGCAGTCCTGGGGACAGGGGGAACACTGAAGCTTTCTTT.

As for this clone: A read error may produce the germline difference seen at one junction end. The V and J genes are TRBV7-3 and TRBJ1-2; weak D call: TRBD1 (5 bases). Germline V CDR1 and CDR2: SGHTA, FQGTGA. The CDR3 sequence is 14 residues long. CDR3 sequence (DNA): TGTGCCAGCAGCCCGACCTCAGGGAGGGGTGGCTACGCCTTC. This codes for CASSPTSGRGGYAF.

The chain combines TRBV7-9 with TRBJ2-3; D is unresolved. V lost 10 bases, J lost 5 bases, and 16 bases lay in between. CDR1 and CDR2 (germline): SEHNR, FQNEAQ (reference sequence). This CDR3 is 13 amino acids long. Here the CDR3 DNA reads TGTGCCATCAGGTCCCCACTTGGAGATACGCAGTATTTT. Translating gives CAIRSPLGDTQYF. The whole variable domain, remainder taken from reference TRBV7-9 and TRBJ2-3, is DTGVSQNPRHKITKRGQNVTFRCDPISEHNRLYWYRQTLGQGPEFLTYFQNEAQLEKSRLLSDRFSAERPKGSFSTLEIQRTEQGDSAMYLCAIRSPLGDTQYFGPGTRLTVL.

This clone is a singleton in its sample. V gene TRBV11-3 combines with J gene TRBJ2-7, with 14 nucleotides matching TRBD2. V lost 0 bases to trimming and J lost 5 bases; unmatched junction nucleotides: 12. This CDR3 comprises 19 residues. Germline V gene data show CDR1 as SGHNT and CDR2 as YENEEA. CDR3 protein: CASSLEGTSGSLGSHEQYF. The CDR3 coding sequence is TGTGCCAGCAGCTTAGAAGGGACTAGCGGGAGTTTGGGTAGTCACGAGCAGTACTTC.

The V gene is TRBV5-1, the J gene TRBJ2-1; a weak D match, TRBD1 (6 bases). Per germline, CDR1 SGHRS and CDR2 YFSETQ. CDR3 length equals 14 residues. Trimming left V 0 bases short and J 5 bases short, with 9 bases between. The DNA of the CDR3 is TGCGCCAGCAGCTTGGAGGGACAACACAATGAGCAGTTCTTC. This encodes CASSLEGQHNEQFF.

The V and J genes are TRBV28 and TRBJ2-5; 8 bases are a match to TRBD2. Germline loops: CDR1 MDHEN, CDR2 SYDVKM. The CDR3 loop spans 20 amino acids. The V gene end was trimmed by 6 bases and the J gene end by 1 base; junction bases not matched to a gene: 22. The CDR3 DNA is TGTGCCAGCAGCTCAATGTGGGGACTAGGGGCCCCAACCTCCCAAGAGACCCAGTACTTC. This gives the protein CASSSMWGLGAPTSQETQYF. The variable domain in full, completed from reference TRBV28 and TRBJ2-5, reads DVKVTQSSRYLVKRTGEKVFLECVQDMDHENMFWYRQDPGLGLRLIYFSYDVKMKEKGDIPEGYSVSREKKERFSLILESASTNQTSMYLCASSSMWGLGAPTSQETQYFGPGTRLLVL.

This clone was recorded once. The chain combines TRBV5-1 with TRBJ2-3; no clear D gene. The CDR3 has 16 residues. Trimming removed 2 bases from V and 0 bases from J, with 13 bases in between. In germline, CDR1 is SGHRS, CDR2 YFSETQ. The CDR3 bases are TGCGCCAGCAGCTTATATGAAGCGTATAGCACAGATACGCAGTATTTT. Translating gives CASSLYEAYSTDTQYF. The full variable domain, in which reference TRBV5-1 and TRBJ2-3 provide the parts outside the CDR3, is KAGVTQTPRYLIKTRGQQVTLSCSPISGHRSVSWYQQTPGQGLQFLFEYFSETQRNKGNFPGRFSGRQFSNSRSEMNVSTLELGDSALYLCASSLYEAYSTDTQYFGPGTRLTVL.